Listed below are T cell receptor beta chains from one sample, sequenced in a study of molecular identifiers for immune sequencing clone quantification. TCRdb analysed the PCR reads with MiXCR anew, one entry per CDR3 protein. The table records over 300,000 distinct CDR3 sequences, 24% of them present only once. Sequenced material: naive CD8+ T cells from blood, with Jurkat cell RNA spiked in. The source is a human donor in good health. Some libraries in this study had Jurkat cell RNA spiked in. CDR3s include the opening cysteine and the closing phenylalanine or tryptophan. D genes are given only for firm matches. Clone size appears in some rows only: once, few, many, or a class for an expanded clone.

size,V,J,D,CDR3,DNA
.,TRBV7-9,TRBJ1-1,TRBD1,CASSLVPGQGENTEAFF,TGTGCCAGCAGCTTAGTTCCGGGACAGGGTGAGAACACTGAAGCTTTCTTT
few,TRBV6-1,TRBJ1-4,.,CASSGPTTTNEKLFF,TGTGCCAGCAGTGGCCCGACAACAACTAATGAAAAACTGTTTTTT
.,TRBV29-1,TRBJ2-1,.,CSVEGSHSRINEQFF,TGCAGCGTTGAGGGTAGCCATAGCAGGATAAATGAGCAGTTCTTC
.,TRBV14,TRBJ2-3,.,CASSPGWGSRAPGTQYF,TGTGCCAGCAGCCCAGGTTGGGGGTCCAGGGCTCCAGGTACGCAGTATTTT
.,TRBV27,TRBJ2-7,.,CARSTYGTHYEQYF,TGTGCCCGCAGCACATACGGGACACACTACGAGCAGTACTTC
few,TRBV27,TRBJ2-3,.,CASSLLGRASTDTQYF,TGTGCCAGCAGTTTGCTGGGCAGGGCTAGCACAGATACGCAGTATTTT
once,TRBV10-1,TRBJ2-7,.,CAPRVMEQCF,TGCGCCCCAAGGGTAATGGAGCAGTGCTTC
.,TRBV6-5,TRBJ2-3,TRBD2,CASSQLAGGQDTQYF,TGTGCCAGCAGCCAACTAGCGGGTGGCCAAGATACGCAGTATTTT
few,TRBV4-3,TRBJ2-4,.,CASSQDSTGINIQYF,TGCGCCAGCAGCCAAGATAGTACGGGAATAAACATTCAGTACTTC
few,TRBV19,TRBJ2-7,TRBD1,CASSAGTGDSYEQYF,TGTGCCAGTAGTGCCGGGACAGGTGACTCCTACGAGCAGTACTTC
.,TRBV7-3,TRBJ2-1,TRBD2,CACSLTGLAGGLNEQFF,TGTGCCTGCAGCTTAACTGGACTAGCGGGAGGGTTAAACGAGCAGTTCTTC
many,TRBV6-2/TRBV6-3,TRBJ2-1,.,CASSYSRDHSYNEQFF,TGTGCCAGCAGTTACTCCCGGGACCACTCCTACAATGAGCAGTTCTTC